The rows below give T cell receptor beta chains drawn from one sample of a study of blood T cells in healthy people across ages. TCRdb reprocessed the 5' RACE reads via MiXCR and lists one record per CDR3 protein. Among about 1.6 million distinct CDR3 sequences listed, roughly 32% were seen once. The sample taken for sequencing was blood. Receptor source: a woman aged 25 to 39 in good health. CDR3s include the opening cysteine and the closing phenylalanine or tryptophan. Each record gives: V gene, J gene, CDR3 protein.

V: TRBV20-1; J: TRBJ1-2; CDR3: CSTSRGTGSYNYGYTF
V: TRBV2; J: TRBJ1-2; CDR3: CASTMDRLNYGYTF
V: TRBV30; J: TRBJ2-5; CDR3: CAWSAGPTAQYF
V: TRBV7-9; J: TRBJ2-5; CDR3: CASSSKRGSGETQYF
V: TRBV12-3/TRBV12-4; J: TRBJ2-1; CDR3: CASSPPNSPNEQFF
V: TRBV9; J: TRBJ2-5; CDR3: CASSEPGQGAQETQYF
V: TRBV4-1; J: TRBJ1-1; CDR3: CASSRSQGDYNMNTEAFF
V: TRBV2; J: TRBJ2-1; CDR3: CASRARGPNEQFF
V: TRBV5-1; J: TRBJ2-3; CDR3: CASSGGGGKPGTDTQYF
V: TRBV7-9; J: TRBJ1-1; CDR3: CASSADRGGRAEAFF
V: TRBV7-9; J: TRBJ1-1; CDR3: CASSRGIVGTEAFF
V: TRBV20-1; J: TRBJ1-1; CDR3: CSARDSGQLDTEAFF
V: TRBV3-1; J: TRBJ2-1; CDR3: CASSPTSGGSSYKEQFF
V: TRBV7-9; J: TRBJ2-7; CDR3: CASSPVANYEQYF
V: TRBV12-3/TRBV12-4; J: TRBJ2-7; CDR3: CASSPQAEGTSYEQYF
V: TRBV20-1; J: TRBJ1-4; CDR3: CSASRTGFGEKLFF
V: TRBV6-2/TRBV6-3; J: TRBJ2-7; CDR3: CASSYSPGKQYF
V: TRBV24-1; J: TRBJ2-1; CDR3: CATSARGLAGINEQFF
V: TRBV13; J: TRBJ2-1; CDR3: CASSPPLAGLFEQFF
V: TRBV25-1; J: TRBJ2-7; CDR3: CASRSASGGPYEQYF
V: TRBV7-2; J: TRBJ2-2; CDR3: CASSRDYGKTGELFF
V: TRBV7-2; J: TRBJ1-2; CDR3: CASSLVSLQAVPSYGYTF
V: TRBV29-1; J: TRBJ1-1; CDR3: CSGDRGLGWTEAFF
V: TRBV27; J: TRBJ1-1; CDR3: CASQHDKLNTEAFF
V: TRBV12-3/TRBV12-4; J: TRBJ2-7; CDR3: CASSLNQGTEQYF
V: TRBV20-1; J: TRBJ1-1; CDR3: CSATVRQAPTELAFF
V: TRBV27; J: TRBJ1-1; CDR3: CASSPIRHLTEAFF
V: TRBV7-3; J: TRBJ2-1; CDR3: CASSLTSRTSGPEQFF
V: TRBV20-1; J: TRBJ2-7; CDR3: CSARYSASYEQYF
V: TRBV11-2; J: TRBJ2-1; CDR3: CASSPMPGGGGNEQFF
V: TRBV4-1; J: TRBJ1-3; CDR3: CASSQGQISGNAIYF
V: TRBV10-1; J: TRBJ2-1; CDR3: CASSAPKRGGSDEQFF
V: TRBV6-5; J: TRBJ2-1; CDR3: CASSYVGGAWDEQFF
V: TRBV2; J: TRBJ2-5; CDR3: CASTASGTPSETQYF
V: TRBV24-1; J: TRBJ1-1; CDR3: CATSGSTGVWSTEAFF
V: TRBV18; J: TRBJ2-5; CDR3: CASSPPAQETQYF
V: TRBV15; J: TRBJ2-7; CDR3: CATSARGTGRANKQYF
V: TRBV20-1; J: TRBJ2-7; CDR3: CSARVLEQYF
V: TRBV10-3; J: TRBJ2-1; CDR3: CAVSESSGSSYNEQFF
V: TRBV20-1; J: TRBJ2-1; CDR3: CSGSQGGDEQFF
V: TRBV24-1; J: TRBJ2-3; CDR3: CATSEPPGRKRTDTQYF
V: TRBV12-3/TRBV12-4; J: TRBJ2-2; CDR3: CASSPARQAGELFF